This T cell receptor beta chain is from a study of T cell changes during pregnancy in multiple sclerosis. Germline CDR1 and CDR2: SGHTS and YDEGEE. This CDR3 is built from 14 residues. V dropped 0 bases and J dropped 7 bases, with 10 bases sitting between them. Measured with immunoSEQ multiplex PCR; TCRdb has only the in-frame clones, and not every one. The sample holds around 48,000 clones, around 92% seen once. This TCR came from a female donor in good health, enrolled as a control in a pregnancy study. The V and J genes are TRBV5-8 and TRBJ2-2, with a weak D call TRBD2 (5 bases). Sequences were derived from CD4+ T cells from peripheral blood mononuclear cells, sampled in the second trimester of pregnancy. CDR3 sequence: CASSLGGILGELFF. CDR3 nucleotides: TGTGCCAGCAGCTTGGGAGGGATCCTCGGGGAGCTGTTTTTT.